Listed here is a single T cell receptor beta chain. Sequenced by immunoSEQ multiplex PCR; TCRdb stores in-frame clones only, minus some. Of about 190,000 clones listed, around 90% are singletons. The CDR3 loop spans 13 amino acids. Germline CDR1 is KGHSH and CDR2 is LQKENI. The V and J ends lost 2 bases and 8 bases respectively, with 12 bases between them. The sample comes from a study of blood T cell repertoires in COVID-19. This clonotype originated in a man in his forties with acute or convalescent COVID-19. The V call is TRBV18, the J call TRBJ1-1; D unclear. The sequencing input was peripheral blood. The DNA for the CDR3 is TGTGCCAGCTCACCATGGTCCGGGAAAGAAGCTTTCTTT. This sequence encodes CASSPWSGKEAFF.